This TCR beta chain was sequenced for a study of shared clonotypes between healthy human individuals (dated by TCRdb to about 2020). Regarding the complete study: Three men and two women, aged 18 to 49 years, made up the cohort. Libraries were prepared and TCR repertoires were sequenced by different laboratories using diverse techniques, in order to increase sequencing depth and limit assay-specific biases. To estimate repertoire size and how much clonotype sharing occurs between individuals, the study deeply sequenced the blood TCR repertoires of five or six healthy adults. For each donor, three plates each were used for CD4 naive and CD4 memory, two plates were used for CD8 naive, and one plate was used for CD8 memory. Leukapheresis yielded between about 0.9 and 9.5 billion PBMCs per donor.

CD8 naive samples consisted of CD45RO-negative cells that were positively selected for CCR7, yielding a CD45RA+CCR7+ population without TemRA cells. The donors were healthy, HIV-negative adults with no recently reported acute infections or vaccinations. Only Caucasian adults living in Nashville, Tennessee, USA were represented among the donors. Blood was obtained by leukapheresis, after which PBMCs were separated by Ficoll-Histopaque density gradient centrifugation and cryopreserved in liquid nitrogen vapor phase. Analytical flow cytometry was used to check the purity and quantity of every magnetically sorted T cell population. From each sorted fraction, genomic DNA was isolated and quantified by UV absorbance on a Nanodrop 2000c. Study-level results and caveats: Across a few donors, 5% to 6% of naive CD4, roughly 3.8% of naive CD8, under 2.5% of memory CD4, and over 0.35% of memory CD8 clonotypes were shared. Incomplete sequencing was indicated by rarefaction of sorted-subset datasets, despite the large sequencing depth. Pairwise subsampling led to the expectation that sequencing depth would affect the degree of clonotype sharing among donors. Clonotypes shared by all four sorted-subset donors showed higher generation probabilities than non-shared clonotypes. Estimated clonotype richness was generally larger for naive than for memory subsets. The small number of donors limited the genetic and exposure-history diversity represented. Sampling was restricted to blood, and TCR repertoires in tissues likely differ from the TCR repertoires found in blood.

Relative to germline, V is missing 6 bases and J is missing 6 bases, with 10 bases of the junction outside any gene match. Inclusive of the bounding cysteine and phenylalanine, the CDR3 is 14 residues long. The entry retains the CDR3 DNA only, 42 bases that are in frame from base 1. The germline V gene sets CDR1 to MNHEY and CDR2 to SVGAGI. Using the deep immunoSEQ assay, TCR CDR3 regions were amplified from genomic DNA by multiplex PCR. For each cell subset, the extracted genomic DNA was distributed evenly across all wells of several immunoSEQ 96-well plates, and each plate served as one replicate. For sorted subsets, each replicate PCR was loaded with approximately 190 ng genomic DNA, equivalent to 25,000 to 35,000 T cell genomes. The purified libraries were quantified using a Qubit 3.0 fluorometer, sized with a Bioanalyzer 2100, and then quantified again using the KAPA Library Quantification kit. Every immunoSEQ 96-well plate was sequenced on a separate single-read 150-cycle Illumina NextSeq 550 flow cell. For the original study's pipeline: The immunoSEQ output contained only junctional sequences without quality scores, so filtering could not match that applied to full-length reads. Sequences were annotated with PyIR, a Python wrapper for IgBLAST v1.9, and V/J genes and CDR3 were assigned using IMGT germline references. Reads with weak V/J assignments (E-value above 1e-6), missing CDR3, stop codons, out-of-frame junctions, or ambiguous translated residues were removed. V3J clonotypes were defined as sequences sharing an identical inferred V gene, J gene, and CDR3 amino acid sequence. Percentage overlap between repertoires was computed as shared unique clonotypes divided by the size of the smaller repertoire. Repertoire richness was assessed with RTK rarefaction, the Chao1 estimator, and Recon v2.1 estimates of unobserved clonotypes. Generation probabilities for all TCRbeta clonotypes obtained by the gDNA method from a handful of donors were computed using OLGA. Here the immuneACCESS table is served through TCRdb, limited to in-frame sequences with V and J called. Missing clones are a known gap in these copies; in checked studies unresolved V genes cover under half, and the rest lacks a known reason. The DNA gave D and trimming, while V, J and clone size come from that table. This sample holds about 2 million clones; about 95% were observed only once. The ten biggest clones cover 1.1% of the sample.

Concerning this clone itself: Its binding antigen is unknown. No much larger clone is present one base from it, and per-base qualities are unavailable.

Sequencing was performed on naive CD8+ T cells sorted from blood. Per the publication, the cell subset or site label means: CD45RA+CCR7+. The sequence was collected from a man between 18 and 29 years old in good health. Here the chain combines TRBV6-5 and TRBJ2-7; 8 central nucleotides agree with TRBD2. The CDR3 sequence is CASRPGLGILEQYF. The nucleotides read TGTGCCAGCAGGCCGGGACTAGGCATCCTCGAGCAGTACTTC.